Described below is a single T cell receptor beta chain sequence and its context. Authors' analysis steps: Reference gene primer amplification in the assay estimated nucleated cell counts. Repertoires were generated with immunoSEQ multiplex PCR, while TCRdb's copy carries only in-frame clones and drops some. V and J calls and clone size are given by that table; D and trimming were obtained from the DNA. The sample holds around 170,000 clones, less than 90% seen once. This sample stems from a study of blood T cell repertoires in COVID-19. In the study overall: Samples representing acute and convalescent COVID-19 were sourced from the United States, Italy and Spain.

Seattle enrolled patients during active infection and tracked them longitudinally. This CDR3 contains 15 residues. Trimming shortened V by 2 bases and J by 6 bases, and 17 bases separated the two germline ends. Looked up from germline, CDR1 is MDHEN and CDR2 is SYDVKM. The sequence was obtained from a woman in her sixties or seventies with COVID-19, enrolled during active disease. The V and J genes are TRBV28 and TRBJ2-7, with D perhaps matching TRBD1 (6 bases). The sample comprised peripheral blood. The CDR3 DNA follows: TGTGCCAGCAGTTTAAAGTCAGGGGCAGTAGGCGAGCAGTACTTC. Its protein is CASSLKSGAVGEQYF. The variable domain in full, completed from reference TRBV28 and TRBJ2-7, reads DVKVTQSSRYLVKRTGEKVFLECVQDMDHENMFWYRQDPGLGLRLIYFSYDVKMKEKGDIPEGYSVSREKKERFSLILESASTNQTSMYLCASSLKSGAVGEQYFGPGTRLTVT.